One sample yielded the 21 T cell receptor beta chains listed below, sequenced in a study of cytomegalovirus exposure and HLA in healthy donors. Both 60 Vbeta primers and 13 Jbeta primers went into the PCR. Clones were sequenced by immunoSEQ multiplex PCR, and TCRdb holds only the in-frame ones, with some missing. Listed are roughly 72,000 clones; less than 5% falls within the top ten. The sample comprised PBMCs. The receptors were sampled from a man between 18 and 29 years old in good health and CMV-seropositive.

The chain carries TRBV15 and TRBJ2-7; D perhaps matches TRBD2 (6 bases). Germline CDR1 reads LNHNV; CDR2 reads YYDKDF (reference sequence). The V and J ends lost 3 bases and 6 bases respectively, with 12 bases between them. The CDR3 is 13 residues long. Here the CDR3 reads CATSRGGLREQYF. Written as DNA, the CDR3 is TGTGCCACCAGCAGGGGGGGACTTCGCGAGCAGTACTTC.

This sequence joins TRBV6-1 and TRBJ2-2, with D tentatively TRBD2 (6 bases). Germline assignment: CDR1 MNHNS and CDR2 SASEGT. This CDR3 has 15 residues. V was shortened by 0 bases and J by 1 base, with 6 bases between the two germline ends. DNA for the CDR3: TGTGCCAGCAGTGAAGCAGCGGGGAACACCGGGGAGCTGTTTTTT. Encoded protein: CASSEAAGNTGELFF.

This sequence joins TRBV28 and TRBJ1-5, with TRBD1 as a possible D gene (6 bases). There are 15 residues in the CDR3. Germline V lookup: CDR1 MDHEN, CDR2 SYDVKM. V was clipped by 6 bases and J by 0 bases, with 12 bases between them. The CDR3 spells CASRRTVYSNQPQHF. The CDR3 DNA is TGTGCCAGCAGACGGACAGTCTATAGCAATCAGCCCCAGCATTTT.

The V gene is TRBV19, the J gene TRBJ1-6; TRBD1 matches at 8 bases. Germline V gene sequence: CDR1 LNHDA, CDR2 SQIVND (reference sequence). Germline trimming cut 3 bases from V and 7 bases from J; bases unmatched to any gene: 5. This CDR3 contains 15 residues. CDR3 in amino acids: CASSIMQGANSPLHF. Here the CDR3 DNA reads TGTGCCAGTAGTATCATGCAGGGGGCGAATTCACCCCTCCACTTT.

V is TRBV28 and J is TRBJ2-5; D is possibly TRBD1 (5 bases). V lost 4 bases to trimming and J lost 5 bases, with 5 bases between them. Germline assignment: CDR1 MDHEN and CDR2 SYDVKM. The CDR3 runs 11 residues. CDR3 nucleotides: TGTGCCAGCAGTTCAGGGGAGACCCAGTACTTC. Residues: CASSSGETQYF.

The V and J genes are TRBV28 and TRBJ1-2; 8 bases map to TRBD1. Unmatched junction bases numbered 7, after V lost 6 bases and J lost 1 base. The CDR3 loop spans 15 amino acids. CDR1 and CDR2 from the germline V gene are MDHEN and SYDVKM. The chain's CDR3 is CASSRQGMGNYGYTF. CDR3 DNA: TGTGCCAGCAGCCGACAGGGGATGGGTAACTATGGCTACACCTTC.

The chain is built from TRBV2 and TRBJ1-1, with a weak D call TRBD1 (5 bases). V dropped 11 bases and J dropped 0 bases, with 10 bases sitting between them. This CDR3 has 12 residues. Germline V gives CDR1 SNHLY, CDR2 FYNNEI. This chain's CDR3 is CAAGPLNTEAFF. For the CDR3, the DNA is TGTGCCGCAGGGCCCTTGAACACTGAAGCTTTCTTT.

About this clone itself: At one of its ends the junction is not consistent with the germline gene, which may arise from a read error. The chain employs TRBV13 and TRBJ1-6; no clear D. CDR3 length: 14 residues. Looked up from germline, CDR1 is PRHDT and CDR2 is FYEKMQ (reference sequence). The CDR3 sequence is CASSAHAARTGALF. CDR3 nucleotide sequence: TGTGCCAGCAGCGCCCACGCAGCAAGGACGGGAGCGCTATTT.

This chain links TRBV5-1 with TRBJ2-7; 12 nucleotides line up with TRBD2. The CDR3 length is 15 residues. J gave up 1 base and V 4 bases, and 3 bases lay outside the gene matches. CDR1 and CDR2 from the germline V gene are SGHRS and YFSETQ. The CDR3 nucleotides read TGCGCCAGCAGCCCACTAGCGGGGGGTTCCTACGAGCAGTACTTC. Translating it yields CASSPLAGGSYEQYF.

The V and J genes are TRBV6-4 and TRBJ2-2; D is possibly TRBD2 (5 bases). CDR1 and CDR2 (germline): MRHNA, SNTAGT. The CDR3 runs to 15 residues. Trimming shortened V by 4 bases and J by 5 bases, and 14 bases separated the two germline ends. The CDR3 protein is CASSANSPGTGELFF. For the CDR3, the DNA is TGTGCCAGCAGTGCAAACTCCCCGGGGACCGGGGAGCTGTTTTTT.

The chain joins TRBV30 to TRBJ2-5; D gene unclear. The J call may be incorrect, as the DNA end agrees better with TRBJ2-7. Germline CDR1 is GTSNPN and CDR2 is SVGIG (reference sequence). The CDR3 spans 11 residues. The CDR3 nucleotides are TGTGCCTGGAGCAATACCTACGAGCAGTACTTC. Protein product: CAWSNTYEQYF.

This chain connects TRBV7-9 to TRBJ1-2, with TRBD1 matching 9 bases. The V gene end was trimmed by 4 bases and the J gene end by 14 bases; junction bases not matched to a gene: 5. The CDR3 runs 11 residues. CDR1 is SEHNR and CDR2 is FQNEAQ in the germline V gene (reference sequence). CDR3 loop: CASSSWDRETF. The CDR3 DNA sequence: TGTGCCAGCAGCTCTTGGGACAGGGAAACCTTC. Looking up the rest from reference TRBV7-9 and TRBJ1-2 gives the full variable domain: DTGVSQNPRHKITKRGQNVTFRCDPISEHNRLYWYRQTLGQGPEFLTYFQNEAQLEKSRLLSDRFSAERPKGSFSTLEIQRTEQGDSAMYLCASSSWDRETFGSGTRLTVV.

V and J are TRBV5-1 and TRBJ2-3; no clear D. This CDR3 region has 14 residues. The V end was cut by 5 bases, the J end by 2 bases, with 12 bases between. From germline, CDR1 is SGHRS and CDR2 YFSETQ. The CDR3 is CASRTQFHTDTQYF. CDR3 DNA sequence: TGCGCCAGCAGGACACAGTTCCACACAGATACGCAGTATTTT.

The chain combines TRBV28 with TRBJ2-3, with TRBD2 identical over 9 bases. J lost 4 bases, V lost 5 bases, and 4 bases had no gene match. The CDR3 loop spans 14 amino acids. Germline assignment: CDR1 MDHEN and CDR2 SYDVKM. DNA for the CDR3: TGTGCCAGCAGTCCAGCGGGAGGCGCAGATACGCAGTATTTT. Translated: CASSPAGGADTQYF.

The chain is built from TRBV9 and TRBJ1-1, with a tentative D call TRBD1 (5 bases). Germline CDR1 is SGDLS and CDR2 is YYNGEE. The CDR3 loop spans 15 amino acids. Trimming took off 0 bases at V and 4 bases at J, with 13 bases between the two ends. CDR3 sequence (DNA): TGTGCCAGCAGCGTAGATCCGGGGGGGGGCACTGAAGCTTTCTTT. It codes for CASSVDPGGGTEAFF.

The V gene is TRBV28, the J gene TRBJ2-2; TRBD2 aligns across 9 bases. CDR1 and CDR2 (germline): MDHEN, SYDVKM. V was clipped by 5 bases and J by 2 bases; unmatched bases: 9. The CDR3 is 17 residues long. CDR3 in amino acids: CASSPRLADHNTGELFF. The CDR3 DNA follows: TGTGCCAGCAGTCCTAGACTAGCGGACCACAACACCGGGGAGCTGTTTTTT.

This chain uses TRBV5-4 with TRBJ2-7; tentatively, D is TRBD1 (5 bases). V was shortened by 4 bases and J by 2 bases, with 13 bases between the two germline ends. Germline values: CDR1 SGHNT, CDR2 YYREEE (reference sequence). CDR3 length: 14 amino acids. In DNA form, the CDR3 reads TGTGCCAGCAGCGCCGCAGGGTTGCCCTACGAGCAGTACTTC. Translated, it gives CASSAAGLPYEQYF.

V usage is TRBV7-3 and J usage is TRBJ2-7, with D possibly being TRBD1 (5 bases). Trimming removed 1 base from V and 7 bases from J, with 11 bases in between. The CDR3 sequence is 13 residues long. CDR1 and CDR2 (germline): SGHTA, FQGTGA. This CDR3 is CASSLRGRREQYF. The CDR3 region has the DNA TGTGCCAGCAGCTTAAGGGGCCGGCGGGAGCAGTACTTC.

The V gene is TRBV28, the J gene TRBJ2-4, with a tentative D call TRBD1 (6 bases). V was cut by 5 bases and J by 5 bases, with 16 bases left in between. Germline V gene sequence: CDR1 MDHEN, CDR2 SYDVKM. The CDR3 contains 15 residues. The CDR3: CASSLPQGSENIQYF. The CDR3 DNA sequence: TGTGCCAGCAGTCTCCCCCAGGGGTCGGAAAACATTCAGTACTTC.

The chain has TRBV19 and TRBJ1-4; D is possibly TRBD1 (6 bases). Trimming took off 4 bases at V and 7 bases at J, with 16 bases between the two ends. CDR3 length equals 15 residues. Germline V lookup: CDR1 LNHDA, CDR2 SQIVND (reference sequence). CDR3 sequence: CASSRKQGVGEKLFF. DNA of the CDR3: TGTGCCAGTAGTAGAAAACAGGGCGTAGGTGAAAAACTGTTTTTT.

The genes are TRBV15 and TRBJ2-7; TRBD1 aligns across 9 bases. The CDR3 sequence is 15 residues long. V trimming: 1 base; J trimming: 1 base; junction bases outside the gene matches: 2. CDR1 and CDR2 (germline): LNHNV, YYDKDF (reference sequence). The CDR3 DNA reads as TGTGCCACCAGCAGAGGCGGGACAGGGTCCTACGAGCAGTACTTC. Its translation: CATSRGGTGSYEQYF.